One and the same sample provided the 16 T cell receptor beta chains below, sequenced in a study of blood T cell repertoires in COVID-19. Clones were read by immunoSEQ multiplex PCR, and TCRdb kept only the in-frame ones, dropping some. The data show 250,000 to 350,000 clones, around 85% seen once. Sequencing was performed on PBMCs or T cells enriched from blood (not recorded which). Every receptor here comes from a woman aged 50 to 65 who had recovered from COVID-19.

This clone was counted only a few times. The V and J genes are TRBV28 and TRBJ1-1; 7 nucleotides line up with TRBD1. The trim removed 2 bases at V and 1 base at J, leaving 10 bases unmatched. The CDR3 has 17 residues. From germline, CDR1 is MDHEN and CDR2 SYDVKM. The CDR3 loop reads CASSLGSRGRTNTEAFF. The CDR3 nucleotides read TGTGCCAGCAGTTTAGGTTCTAGGGGGCGGACGAACACTGAAGCTTTCTTT.

This clone was seen a single time. The chain links TRBV5-4 to TRBJ2-3, with TRBD1 matching 7 bases. CDR3 length: 16 amino acids. The trim removed 3 bases at V and 0 bases at J, leaving 7 bases unmatched. The germline V gene has CDR1 SGHNT and CDR2 YYREEE (reference sequence). CDR3 nucleotides: TGTGCCAGCAGCTCGCCCGGGACAGCCAGCACAGATACGCAGTATTTT. Translating it yields CASSSPGTASTDTQYF. The full variable domain, completed using reference TRBV5-4 and TRBJ2-3, is ETGVTQSPTHLIKTRGQQVTLRCSSQSGHNTVSWYQQALGQGPQFIFQYYREEENGRGNFPPRFSGLQFPNYSSELNVNALELDDSALYLCASSSPGTASTDTQYFGPGTRLTVL.

The V gene is TRBV24-1, the J gene TRBJ2-1, with no clear D. CDR3 length: 13 amino acids. Between the trimmed V and J ends, which lost 3 bases and 3 bases, there was a span of 5 bases. The germline CDR1 and CDR2 sequences are KGHDR and SFDVKD. CDR3: CATSDPNYNEQFF. The CDR3 coding sequence is TGTGCCACCAGTGATCCTAACTACAATGAGCAGTTCTTC.

The chain is built from TRBV5-6 and TRBJ1-2; maybe TRBD1 (6 bases). V was trimmed by 5 bases and J by 5 bases, leaving 16 bases between them. Germline lookup yields CDR1 SGHDT and CDR2 YYEEEE. The CDR3 length is 14 residues. The CDR3: CASRKTGGLYGYTF. In DNA, the CDR3 is TGTGCCAGCAGAAAGACAGGAGGATTGTATGGCTACACCTTC.

The V and J genes are TRBV15 and TRBJ2-3; D is possibly TRBD1 (6 bases). Per germline, CDR1 LNHNV and CDR2 YYDKDF (reference sequence). V lost 5 bases to trimming and J lost 5 bases, with 14 bases between them. The CDR3 length is 14 residues. The CDR3 coding sequence is TGTGCCACCAGCCTTCGACAGGTCGGAGATACGCAGTATTTT. This sequence encodes CATSLRQVGDTQYF.

The gene calls are TRBV7-2 and TRBJ1-1, with a tentative D call TRBD1 (6 bases). The CDR3 runs 16 residues. The germline gives CDR1 SGHTA, CDR2 FQGNSA. V was trimmed by 2 bases and J by 6 bases, leaving 19 bases between them. The DNA of the CDR3 is TGTGCCAGCAGCTTAAATTCAGGGGCTTTAGGCGCTGAAGCTTTCTTT. It translates to CASSLNSGALGAEAFF.

V usage is TRBV27 and J usage is TRBJ1-5; TRBD1 is a possible D gene (6 bases). CDR1 is MNHEY and CDR2 is SMNVEV in the germline V gene (reference sequence). Trimming shortened V by 8 bases and J by 1 base, and 15 bases separated the two germline ends. This CDR3 contains 15 residues. The CDR3 is CASRPGTLSNQPQHF. As DNA, the CDR3 is TGTGCCAGCCGCCCCGGGACATTAAGCAATCAGCCCCAGCATTTT.

The chain recombines TRBV24-1 with TRBJ2-1, with D perhaps TRBD2 (6 bases). CDR3 length equals 15 residues. V lost 6 bases, J lost 2 bases, and 13 bases lay in between. The germline V gene has CDR1 KGHDR and CDR2 SFDVKD. This CDR3 reads CATSQGGATYNEQFF. The DNA of the CDR3 is TGTGCCACCAGTCAAGGCGGGGCCACCTACAATGAGCAGTTCTTC.

The J gene is TRBJ2-7, the V gene TRBV10-2; 8 positions match TRBD1. The CDR3 extends over 11 amino acids. Germline-derived CDR1 and CDR2 are WSHSY and SAAADI. V shed 8 bases, J shed 3 bases, and the junction held 0 bases outside the gene matches. The CDR3 DNA is TGCGCCAGCGGGACAGGCTACGAGCAGTACTTC. It is translated as CASGTGYEQYF.

The genes are TRBV3-1 (or the pseudogene TRBV3-2) and TRBJ1-3; D might be TRBD1 (5 bases). V was clipped by 4 bases and J by 4 bases, with 14 bases between them. This CDR3 region has 15 residues. Germline V lookup: CDR1 LGHDT, CDR2 YNNKEL (reference sequence). This chain's CDR3 is CASSPEGGGGNTIYF. The CDR3 nucleotides read TGTGCCAGCAGCCCCGAGGGCGGGGGAGGAAACACCATATATTTT.

The gene calls are TRBV13 and TRBJ1-1; D not resolved. The V gene's germline CDR1 is PRHDT and CDR2 FYEKMQ (reference sequence). The ends were cut back, 5 bases at V and 6 bases at J, with 13 bases in the middle. CDR3 length: 13 residues. DNA for the CDR3: TGTGCCAGCAGCGTCCAGGCAAGTCCTGAAGCTTTCTTT. Encoded protein: CASSVQASPEAFF.

The rearrangement uses TRBV18 and TRBJ1-4, with D possibly TRBD1 on 6 matching bases. Looked up from germline, CDR1 is KGHSH and CDR2 is LQKENI. V was clipped by 1 base and J by 0 bases, with 12 bases between them. The CDR3 extends over 17 amino acids. The CDR3 protein is CASSPRDTSATNEKLFF. DNA for the CDR3: TGTGCCAGCTCACCACGGGACACTAGTGCAACTAATGAAAAACTGTTTTTT.

This sequence joins TRBV10-3 and TRBJ1-1, with a weak D call TRBD1 (5 bases). Per germline, CDR1 ENHRY and CDR2 SYGVKD. The CDR3 has 14 residues. V dropped 6 bases and J dropped 5 bases, with 16 bases sitting between them. CDR3 in DNA: TGTGCCATCAGGCGGGACCTCTCTGGGACTGAAGCTTTCTTT. This encodes CAIRRDLSGTEAFF.

This clone occurred a few times. This CDR3 is CASHRGPGTEAFF. DNA for the CDR3: TGTGCCAGCCACAGGGGGCCGGGCACTGAAGCTTTCTTT. The V gene is TRBV6-5, the J gene TRBJ1-1; 9 bases fit TRBD1. J was trimmed by 4 bases and V by 8 bases; bases with no gene match: 5. CDR1 is MNHEY and CDR2 is SVGAGI in the germline V gene. The CDR3 contains 13 residues.

V is TRBV7-2 and J is TRBJ1-2; a possible D gene is TRBD1 (5 bases). The CDR3 is 8 amino acids. CDR1 is SGHTA, CDR2 FQGNSA, per germline. The ends were cut back, 8 bases at V and 11 bases at J, with 6 bases in the middle. CDR3 coding DNA: TGTGCCAGCGGGGGGTACACCTTC. Translating it yields CASGGYTF. Full variable domain (rest looked up from reference TRBV7-2 and TRBJ1-2): GAGVSQSPSNKVTEKGKDVELRCDPISGHTALYWYRQSLGQGLEFLIYFQGNSAPDKSGLPSDRFSAERTGGSVSTLTIQRTQQEDSAVYLCASGGYTFGSGTRLTVV.

This chain connects TRBV10-3 to TRBJ1-1; D possibly corresponds to TRBD1 (5 bases). V lost 0 bases and J 3 bases, leaving 11 bases between the germline ends. The germline V gene encodes CDR1 ENHRY and CDR2 SYGVKD. This CDR3 comprises 15 residues. The CDR3 loop reads CAISESGDSDTEAFF. CDR3 in DNA: TGTGCCATCAGTGAGTCTGGGGACTCGGACACTGAAGCTTTCTTT.